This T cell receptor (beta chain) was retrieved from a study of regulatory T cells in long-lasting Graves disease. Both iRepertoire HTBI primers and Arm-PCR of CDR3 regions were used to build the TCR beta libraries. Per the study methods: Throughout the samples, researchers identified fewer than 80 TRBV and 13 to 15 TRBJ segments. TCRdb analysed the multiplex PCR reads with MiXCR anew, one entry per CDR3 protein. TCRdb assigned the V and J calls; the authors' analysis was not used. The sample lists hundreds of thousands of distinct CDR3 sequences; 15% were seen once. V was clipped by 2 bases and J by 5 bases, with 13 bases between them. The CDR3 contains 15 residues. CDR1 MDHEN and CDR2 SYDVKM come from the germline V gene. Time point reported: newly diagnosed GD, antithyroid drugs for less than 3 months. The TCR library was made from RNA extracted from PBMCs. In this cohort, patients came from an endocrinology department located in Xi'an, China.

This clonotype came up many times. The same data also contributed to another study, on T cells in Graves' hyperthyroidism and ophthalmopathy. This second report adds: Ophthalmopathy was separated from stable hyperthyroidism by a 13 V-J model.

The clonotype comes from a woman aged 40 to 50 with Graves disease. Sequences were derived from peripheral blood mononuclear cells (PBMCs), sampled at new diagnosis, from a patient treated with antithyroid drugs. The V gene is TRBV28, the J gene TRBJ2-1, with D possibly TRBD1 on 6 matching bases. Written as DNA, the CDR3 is TGTGCCAGCAGTTTAATCCTCAGGGGTCACAATGAGCAGTTCTTC. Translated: CASSLILRGHNEQFF.